This TCR beta chain originates from a study of blood T cell repertoires in COVID-19. Study in general: Both acute and convalescent COVID-19 samples were obtained from the United States, Italy and Spain. Sources were T cells, B-cell-depleted T cells, or PBMCs; the material itself was cDNA or gDNA.

V was pared by 4 bases and J by 4 bases, with 6 bases of the junction left unmatched. This CDR3 is built from 14 residues. Germline CDR1 and CDR2: SGHNT and YYREEE (reference sequence). As originally analysed: Scientists estimated how many nucleated cells there were by amplifying reference gene primers. Some clones are missing from TCRdb's copy, which holds only in-frame ones; the method was immunoSEQ multiplex PCR. The V and J calls and the clone size are those of that table, but D and trimming were determined from the DNA. The table shows roughly 230,000 clones, with around 85% occurring only once.

The sample taken for sequencing was peripheral blood. The sequence was collected from a woman aged 60 to 75 with active or convalescent COVID-19. V gene TRBV5-4 combines with J gene TRBJ2-7; the match to TRBD1 covers 9 bases. The CDR3 region is CASSDGQGLYEQYF. The CDR3 DNA follows: TGTGCCAGCAGCGACGGACAGGGGCTGTACGAGCAGTACTTC. The whole variable domain, filled in from reference TRBV5-4 and TRBJ2-7, reads ETGVTQSPTHLIKTRGQQVTLRCSSQSGHNTVSWYQQALGQGPQFIFQYYREEENGRGNFPPRFSGLQFPNYSSELNVNALELDDSALYLCASSDGQGLYEQYFGPGTRLTVT.